Listed below are T cell receptor beta chains from one sample, sequenced in a study of Ad26.COV2.S vaccination and SARS-CoV-2 variants. TCRdb's copy holds only in-frame clones and misses some; the assay was immunoSEQ multiplex PCR. Of approximately 140,000 clones in the sample, roughly 89% are singletons; the top ten hold 5%. Specimen: peripheral blood, collected after recovery from COVID-19. The receptors were sampled from a human donor who had recovered from COVID-19. Both conserved end residues are part of each CDR3. A D gene is named only where the DNA matches it firmly. Clone size is given for some rows only: seen once, a few or many times, or a class if the clone is expanded.

D gene	clone size	V gene	CDR3 length	J gene	CDR3 protein	CDR3 DNA
TRBD1	NA	TRBV10-2	14	TRBJ2-7	CASSGQGNSYEQYF	TGCGCCAGCAGCGGACAGGGGAATTCCTACGAGCAGTACTTC
TRBD1	NA	TRBV5-1	15	TRBJ2-1	CASSSGQGAYHEQFF	TGCGCCAGCAGCTCCGGACAGGGGGCTTATCATGAGCAGTTCTTC
NA	NA	TRBV7-9	11	TRBJ2-7	CASSLGDEQYF	TGTGCCAGCAGCTTAGGGGACGAGCAGTACTTC
NA	NA	TRBV27	14	TRBJ1-5	CASSLFTNNQPQHF	TGTGCCAGCAGTTTATTTACAAACAATCAGCCCCAGCATTTT
TRBD1	NA	TRBV6-2/TRBV6-3	13	TRBJ2-5	CASSWDRAETQYF	TGTGCCAGCAGTTGGGACAGGGCGGAGACCCAGTACTTC
TRBD1	NA	TRBV15	16	TRBJ1-4	CATSRGRGLTNEKLFF	TGTGCCACCAGCAGGGGCAGGGGGCTAACTAATGAAAAACTGTTTTTT
TRBD1	NA	TRBV7-8	12	TRBJ2-7	CASSLTGGEQYF	TGTGCCAGCAGCCTGACAGGGGGCGAGCAGTACTTC
NA	few	TRBV7-2	13	TRBJ1-2	CASSFRRAHGYTF	TGTGCCAGCAGCTTTAGAAGGGCCCATGGCTACACCTTC
NA	NA	TRBV5-4	12	TRBJ1-6	CASSPGNSPLHF	TGTGCCAGCAGCCCGGGGAATTCACCCCTCCACTTT
TRBD2	NA	TRBV5-4	16	TRBJ2-3	CASSLSRGSGTDTQYF	TGTGCCAGCAGCTTGTCGCGGGGGAGCGGCACAGATACGCAGTATTTT
TRBD2	NA	TRBV6-5	16	TRBJ2-3	CASSYWAGGRTDTQYF	TGTGCCAGCAGTTACTGGGCGGGGGGCCGCACAGATACGCAGTATTTT
NA	NA	TRBV28	14	TRBJ1-2	CASSPLGGTDGYTF	TGTGCCAGCAGCCCGCTCGGGGGCACGGATGGCTACACCTTC
NA	once	TRBV6-1	18	TRBJ1-5	CASSEKSAQTTYNQPQHF	TGTGCCAGCAGTGAAAAGAGTGCGCAGACGACTTACAATCAGCCCCAGCATTTT
TRBD1	NA	TRBV6-5	15	TRBJ2-5	CASSKGDRGPETQYF	TGTGCCAGCAGCAAGGGGGACAGGGGGCCGGAGACCCAGTACTTC
TRBD1	NA	TRBV7-2	14	TRBJ1-2	CASSQGQGNYGYTF	TGTGCCAGCAGCCAGGGACAGGGGAACTATGGCTACACCTTC
TRBD1	NA	TRBV6-2/TRBV6-3	18	TRBJ2-1	CASSYSLSGQGHPNEQFF	TGTGCCAGCAGTTACTCGTTGTCGGGACAGGGCCATCCAAATGAGCAGTTCTTC
NA	NA	TRBV11-2	16	TRBJ2-5	CASSLAGGPRLGTQYF	TGTGCCAGCAGCTTAGCGGGGGGCCCGCGGCTCGGGACCCAGTACTTC
NA	NA	TRBV9	16	TRBJ1-1	CASSVRGDIANTEAFF	TGTGCCAGCAGCGTAAGGGGGGACATTGCCAACACTGAAGCTTTCTTT
NA	NA	TRBV5-6	14	TRBJ2-7	CASSSPETGYEQYF	TGTGCCAGCAGCAGCCCGGAGACAGGCTACGAGCAGTACTTC
NA	NA	TRBV30	12	TRBJ2-7	CAWSTGVYEQYF	TGTGCCTGGAGCACTGGGGTGTACGAGCAGTACTTC
NA	once	TRBV5-1	12	TRBJ1-4	CASSGGHEKLFF	TGCGCCAGCAGCGGTGGGCACGAAAAACTGTTTTTT
NA	NA	TRBV9	13	TRBJ2-5	CACPGLLQETQYF	TGTGCCTGCCCGGGACTCCTCCAAGAGACCCAGTACTTC
NA	NA	TRBV28	16	TRBJ1-1	CASRSWGLVGSTEAFF	TGTGCCAGCAGGTCTTGGGGGTTGGTCGGATCCACTGAAGCTTTCTTT
TRBD1	NA	TRBV11-2	14	TRBJ2-1	CASSHRTGGNEQFF	TGTGCCAGCAGCCACAGGACAGGGGGGAATGAGCAGTTCTTC
NA	once	TRBV7-2	14	TRBJ2-3	CASSLVGMADTQYF	TGTGCCAGCAGCTTAGTAGGAATGGCAGATACGCAGTATTTT
NA	NA	TRBV29-1	11	TRBJ2-5	CSVGYQETQYF	TGCAGCGTTGGCTATCAAGAGACCCAGTACTTC
NA	once	TRBV11-2	15	TRBJ1-3	CASSLFSGSGNTIYF	TGTGCCAGCAGCTTATTTTCGGGCTCTGGAAACACCATATATTTT
NA	NA	TRBV18	15	TRBJ2-7	CASSPGHVLAYEQYF	TGTGCCAGCTCACCTGGACACGTCCTAGCCTACGAGCAGTACTTC
NA	NA	TRBV30	12	TRBJ1-1	CAWTGMNTEAFF	TGTGCCTGGACAGGCATGAACACTGAAGCTTTCTTT